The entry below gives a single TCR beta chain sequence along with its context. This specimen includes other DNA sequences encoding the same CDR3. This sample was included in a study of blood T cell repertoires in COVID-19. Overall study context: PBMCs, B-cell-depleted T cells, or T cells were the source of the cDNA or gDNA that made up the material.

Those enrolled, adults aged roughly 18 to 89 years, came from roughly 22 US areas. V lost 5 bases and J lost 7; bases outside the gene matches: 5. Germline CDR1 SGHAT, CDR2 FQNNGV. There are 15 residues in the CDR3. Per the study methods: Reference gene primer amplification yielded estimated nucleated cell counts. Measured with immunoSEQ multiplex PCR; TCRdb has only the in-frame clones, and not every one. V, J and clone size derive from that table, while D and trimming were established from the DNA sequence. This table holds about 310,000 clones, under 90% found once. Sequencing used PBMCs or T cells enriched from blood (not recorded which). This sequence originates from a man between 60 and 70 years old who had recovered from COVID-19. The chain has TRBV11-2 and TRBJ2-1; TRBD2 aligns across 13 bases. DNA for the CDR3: TGTGCCAGCAGCCTAACTAGCGGGGGGGGGAATGAGCAGTTCTTC. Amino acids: CASSLTSGGGNEQFF.